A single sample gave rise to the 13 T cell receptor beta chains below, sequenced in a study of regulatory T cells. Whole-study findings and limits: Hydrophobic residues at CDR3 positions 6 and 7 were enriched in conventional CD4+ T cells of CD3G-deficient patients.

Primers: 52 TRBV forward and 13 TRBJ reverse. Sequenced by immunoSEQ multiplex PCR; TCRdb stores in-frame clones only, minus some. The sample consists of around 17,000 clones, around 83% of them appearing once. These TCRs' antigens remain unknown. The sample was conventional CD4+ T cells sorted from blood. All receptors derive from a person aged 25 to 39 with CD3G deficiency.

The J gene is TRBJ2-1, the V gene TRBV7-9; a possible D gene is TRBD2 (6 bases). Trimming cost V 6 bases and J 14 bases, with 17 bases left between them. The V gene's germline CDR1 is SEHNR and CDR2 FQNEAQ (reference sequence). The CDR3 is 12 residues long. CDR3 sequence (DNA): TGTGCCAGCAGACGGGCGGGGACGCCGGAGTTCTTC. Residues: CASRRAGTPEFF.

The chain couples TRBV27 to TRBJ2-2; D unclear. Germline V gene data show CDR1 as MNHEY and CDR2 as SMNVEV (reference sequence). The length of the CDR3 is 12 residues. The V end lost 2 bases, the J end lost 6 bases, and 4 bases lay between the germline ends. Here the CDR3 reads CASSLLSGELFF. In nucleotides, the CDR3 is TGTGCCAGCAGTTTACTGTCCGGGGAGCTGTTTTTT.

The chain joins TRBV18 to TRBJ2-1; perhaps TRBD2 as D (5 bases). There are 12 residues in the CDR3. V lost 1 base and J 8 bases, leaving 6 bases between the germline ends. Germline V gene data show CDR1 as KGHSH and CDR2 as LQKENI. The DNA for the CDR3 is TGTGCCAGCTCACCACGAGGGTATGAGCAGTTCTTC. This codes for CASSPRGYEQFF.

This CDR3 is CASSQTRESNQPQHF. CDR3 sequence (DNA): TGTGCCAGCAGCCAAACCCGGGAAAGCAATCAGCCCCAGCATTTT. The V gene is TRBV28, the J gene TRBJ1-5; D not resolved. The CDR3 is 15 residues long. Trimming left V 6 bases short and J 1 base short, with 13 bases between. Per germline, CDR1 MDHEN and CDR2 SYDVKM.

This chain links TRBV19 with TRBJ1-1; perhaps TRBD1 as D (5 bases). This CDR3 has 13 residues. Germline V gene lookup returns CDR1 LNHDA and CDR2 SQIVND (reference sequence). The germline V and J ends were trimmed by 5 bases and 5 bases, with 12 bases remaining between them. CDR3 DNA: TGTGCCAGTAGTCCGGGGGTGGCGACTGAAGCTTTCTTT. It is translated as CASSPGVATEAFF. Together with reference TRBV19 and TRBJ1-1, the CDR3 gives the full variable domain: DGGITQSPKYLFRKEGQNVTLSCEQNLNHDAMYWYRQDPGQGLRLIYYSQIVNDFQKGDIAEGYSVSREKKESFPLTVTSAQKNPTAFYLCASSPGVATEAFFGQGTRLTVV.

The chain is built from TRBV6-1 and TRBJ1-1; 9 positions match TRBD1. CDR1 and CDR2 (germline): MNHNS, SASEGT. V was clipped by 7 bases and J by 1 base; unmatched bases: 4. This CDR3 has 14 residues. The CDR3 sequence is CASKMGQGNTEAFF. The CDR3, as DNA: TGTGCCAGCAAAATGGGACAGGGGAACACTGAAGCTTTCTTT.

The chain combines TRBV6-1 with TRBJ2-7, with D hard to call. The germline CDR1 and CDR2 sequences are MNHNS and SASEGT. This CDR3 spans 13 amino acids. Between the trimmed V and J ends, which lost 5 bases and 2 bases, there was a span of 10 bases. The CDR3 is CASSLELPYEQYF. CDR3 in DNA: TGTGCCAGCAGTCTGGAACTTCCCTACGAGCAGTACTTC.

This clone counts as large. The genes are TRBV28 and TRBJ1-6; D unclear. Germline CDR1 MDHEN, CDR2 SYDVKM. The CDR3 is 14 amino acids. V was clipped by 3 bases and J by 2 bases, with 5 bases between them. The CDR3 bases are TGTGCCAGCAGTTTGGGAGCCTATAATTCACCCCTCCACTTT. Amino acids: CASSLGAYNSPLHF. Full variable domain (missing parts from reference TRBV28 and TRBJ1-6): DVKVTQSSRYLVKRTGEKVFLECVQDMDHENMFWYRQDPGLGLRLIYFSYDVKMKEKGDIPEGYSVSREKKERFSLILESASTNQTSMYLCASSLGAYNSPLHFGNGTRLTVT.

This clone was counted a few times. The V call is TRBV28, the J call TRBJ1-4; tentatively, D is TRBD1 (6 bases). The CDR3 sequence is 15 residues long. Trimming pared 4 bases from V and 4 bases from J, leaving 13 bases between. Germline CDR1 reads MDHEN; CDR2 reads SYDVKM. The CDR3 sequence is CASSSPTGINEKLFF. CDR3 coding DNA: TGTGCCAGCAGTTCTCCGACAGGAATTAATGAAAAACTGTTTTTT.

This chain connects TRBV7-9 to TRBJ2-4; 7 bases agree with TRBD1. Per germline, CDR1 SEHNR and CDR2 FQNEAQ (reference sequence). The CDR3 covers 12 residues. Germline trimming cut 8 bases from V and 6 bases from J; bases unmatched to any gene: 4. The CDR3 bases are TGTGCCAGCGGCCGGGACAGAAACATTCAGTACTTC. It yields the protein CASGRDRNIQYF.

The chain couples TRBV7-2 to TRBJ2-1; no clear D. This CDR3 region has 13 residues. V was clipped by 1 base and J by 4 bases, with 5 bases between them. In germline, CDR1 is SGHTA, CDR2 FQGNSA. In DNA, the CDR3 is TGTGCCAGCAGCTTAGGACCTTACAATGAGCAGTTCTTC. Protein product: CASSLGPYNEQFF.

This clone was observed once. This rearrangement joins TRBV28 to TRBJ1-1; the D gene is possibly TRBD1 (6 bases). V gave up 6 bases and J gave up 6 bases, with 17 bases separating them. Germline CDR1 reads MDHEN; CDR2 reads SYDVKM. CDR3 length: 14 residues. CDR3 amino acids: CASSSLGAVPEAFF. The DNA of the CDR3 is TGTGCCAGCAGCTCCCTGGGGGCGGTACCTGAAGCTTTCTTT. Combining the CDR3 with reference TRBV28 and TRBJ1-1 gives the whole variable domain DVKVTQSSRYLVKRTGEKVFLECVQDMDHENMFWYRQDPGLGLRLIYFSYDVKMKEKGDIPEGYSVSREKKERFSLILESASTNQTSMYLCASSSLGAVPEAFFGQGTRLTVV.

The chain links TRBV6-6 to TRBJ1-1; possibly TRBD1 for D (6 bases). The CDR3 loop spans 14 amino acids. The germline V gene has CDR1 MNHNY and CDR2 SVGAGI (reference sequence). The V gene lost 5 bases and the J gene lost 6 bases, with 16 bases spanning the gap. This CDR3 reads CASSSRGDGAEAFF. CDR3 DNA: TGTGCCAGCAGTAGCAGGGGAGATGGCGCTGAAGCTTTCTTT.